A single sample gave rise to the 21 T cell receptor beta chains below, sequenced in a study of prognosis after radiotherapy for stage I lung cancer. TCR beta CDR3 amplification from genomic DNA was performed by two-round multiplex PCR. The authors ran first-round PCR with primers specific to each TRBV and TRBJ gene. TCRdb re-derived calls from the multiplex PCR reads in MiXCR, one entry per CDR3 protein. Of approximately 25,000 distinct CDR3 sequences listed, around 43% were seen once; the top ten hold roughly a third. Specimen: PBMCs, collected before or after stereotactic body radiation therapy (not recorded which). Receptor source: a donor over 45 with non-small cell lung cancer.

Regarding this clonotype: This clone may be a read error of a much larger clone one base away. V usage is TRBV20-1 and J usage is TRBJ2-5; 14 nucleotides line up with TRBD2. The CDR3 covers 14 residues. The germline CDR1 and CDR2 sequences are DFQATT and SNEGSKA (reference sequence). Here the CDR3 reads CSAGTSGGRENQYF. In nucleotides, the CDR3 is TGCAGTGCTGGGACTAGCGGGGGTAGGGAGAACCAGTACTTC.

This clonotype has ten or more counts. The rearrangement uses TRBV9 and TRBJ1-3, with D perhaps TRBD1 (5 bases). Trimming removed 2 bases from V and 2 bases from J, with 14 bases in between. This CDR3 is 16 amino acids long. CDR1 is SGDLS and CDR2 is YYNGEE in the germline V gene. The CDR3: CASSVNQGSPGNTIYF. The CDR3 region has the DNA TGTGCCAGCAGCGTTAATCAGGGAAGTCCTGGAAACACCATATATTTT.

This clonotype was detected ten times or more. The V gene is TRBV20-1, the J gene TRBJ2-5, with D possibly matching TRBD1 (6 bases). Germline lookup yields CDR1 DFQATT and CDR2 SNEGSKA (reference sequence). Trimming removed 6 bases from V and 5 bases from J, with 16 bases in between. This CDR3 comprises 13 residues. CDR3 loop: CSARGQPGETQYF. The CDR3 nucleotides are TGCAGTGCCCGTGGACAGCCAGGGGAGACCCAGTACTTC.

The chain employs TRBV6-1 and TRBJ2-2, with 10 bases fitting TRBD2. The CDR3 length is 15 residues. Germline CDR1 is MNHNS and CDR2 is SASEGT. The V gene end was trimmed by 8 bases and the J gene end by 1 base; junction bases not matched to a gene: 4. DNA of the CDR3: TGTGCCAGCGGCGGACTAGCGGAGAACACCGGGGAGCTGTTTTTT. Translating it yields CASGGLAENTGELFF.

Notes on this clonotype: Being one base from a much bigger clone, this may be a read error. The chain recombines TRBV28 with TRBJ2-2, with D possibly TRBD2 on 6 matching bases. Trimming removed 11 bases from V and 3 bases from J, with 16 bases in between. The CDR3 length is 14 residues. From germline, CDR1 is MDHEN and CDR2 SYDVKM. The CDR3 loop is CAGKGGIYTGELFF. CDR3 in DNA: TGTGCCGGTAAGGGAGGAATCTACACCGGGGAGCTGTTTTTT. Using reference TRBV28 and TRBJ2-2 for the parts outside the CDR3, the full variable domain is DVKVTQSSRYLVKRTGEKVFLECVQDMDHENMFWYRQDPGLGLRLIYFSYDVKMKEKGDIPEGYSVSREKKERFSLILESASTNQTSMYLCAGKGGIYTGELFFGEGSRLTVL.

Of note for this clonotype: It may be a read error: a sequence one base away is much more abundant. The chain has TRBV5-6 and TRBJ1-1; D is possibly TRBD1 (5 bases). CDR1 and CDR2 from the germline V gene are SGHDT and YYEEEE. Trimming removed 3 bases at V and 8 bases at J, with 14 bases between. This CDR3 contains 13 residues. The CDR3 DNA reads TGTGCCAGCAGCTGTGGCCGGGACGGAGAAGCTTTCTTT. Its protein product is CASSCGRDGEAFF. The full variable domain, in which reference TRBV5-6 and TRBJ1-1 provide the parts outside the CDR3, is DAGVTQSPTHLIKTRGQQVTLRCSPKSGHDTVSWYQQALGQGPQFIFQYYEEEERQRGNFPDRFSGHQFPNYSSELNVNALLLGDSALYLCASSCGRDGEAFFGQGTRLTVV.

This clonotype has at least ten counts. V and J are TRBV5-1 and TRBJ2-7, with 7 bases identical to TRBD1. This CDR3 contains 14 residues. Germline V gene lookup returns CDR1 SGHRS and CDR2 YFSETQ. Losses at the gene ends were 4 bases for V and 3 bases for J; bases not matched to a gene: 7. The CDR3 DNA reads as TGCGCCAGCAGCCGTTCCCGGGACAGCTACGAGCAGTACTTC. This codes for CASSRSRDSYEQYF.

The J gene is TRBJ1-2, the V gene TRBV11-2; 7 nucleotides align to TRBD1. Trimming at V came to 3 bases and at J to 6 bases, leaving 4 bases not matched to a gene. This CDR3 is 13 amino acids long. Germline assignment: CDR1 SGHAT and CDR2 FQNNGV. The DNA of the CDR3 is TGTGCCAGCAGCTTGATTCAGGGGGATGGCTACACCTTC. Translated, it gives CASSLIQGDGYTF.

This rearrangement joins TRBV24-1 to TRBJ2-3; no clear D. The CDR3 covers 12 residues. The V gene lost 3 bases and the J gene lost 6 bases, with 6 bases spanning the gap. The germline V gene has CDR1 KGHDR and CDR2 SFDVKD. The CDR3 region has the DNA TGTGCCACCAGTGATCGTAGGGATACGCAGTATTTT. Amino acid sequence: CATSDRRDTQYF.

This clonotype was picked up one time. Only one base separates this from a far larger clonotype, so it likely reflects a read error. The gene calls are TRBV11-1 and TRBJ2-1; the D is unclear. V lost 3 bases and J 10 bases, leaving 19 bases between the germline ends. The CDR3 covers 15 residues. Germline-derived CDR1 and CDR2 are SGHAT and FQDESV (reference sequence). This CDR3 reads CASSLAEGYSYEQFF. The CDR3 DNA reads TGTGCCAGCAGCTTGGCCGAAGGATACTCCTACGAGCAGTTCTTC.

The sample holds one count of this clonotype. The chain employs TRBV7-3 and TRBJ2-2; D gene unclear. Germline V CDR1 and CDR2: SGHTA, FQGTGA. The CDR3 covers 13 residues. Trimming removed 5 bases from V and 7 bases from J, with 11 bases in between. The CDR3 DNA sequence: TGTGCCAGCAGCGCCTGGATGGGCGGGGAGCTGTTTTTT. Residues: CASSAWMGGELFF.

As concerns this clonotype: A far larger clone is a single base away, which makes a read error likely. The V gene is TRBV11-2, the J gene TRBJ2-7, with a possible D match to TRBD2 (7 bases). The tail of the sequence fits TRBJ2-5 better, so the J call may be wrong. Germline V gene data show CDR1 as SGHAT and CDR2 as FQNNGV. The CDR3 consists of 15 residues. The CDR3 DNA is TGTGCCAGCAGCATAGAAGGGGGGGAGCGACAGACCCAGTACTTC. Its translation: CASSIEGGERQTQYF.

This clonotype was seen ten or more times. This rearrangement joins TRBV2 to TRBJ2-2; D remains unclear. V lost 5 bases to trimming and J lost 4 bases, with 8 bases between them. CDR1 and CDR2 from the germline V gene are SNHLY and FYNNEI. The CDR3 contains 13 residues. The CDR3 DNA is TGTGCCAGCAGTTGGACGGGCACCGGGGAGCTGTTTTTT. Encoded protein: CASSWTGTGELFF.

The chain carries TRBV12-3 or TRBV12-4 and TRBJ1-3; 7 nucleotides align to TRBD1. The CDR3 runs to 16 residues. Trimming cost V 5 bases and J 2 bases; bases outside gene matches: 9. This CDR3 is CASSPRGQSAGNTIYF. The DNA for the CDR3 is TGTGCCAGCAGTCCAAGGGGACAGTCAGCTGGAAACACCATATATTTT.

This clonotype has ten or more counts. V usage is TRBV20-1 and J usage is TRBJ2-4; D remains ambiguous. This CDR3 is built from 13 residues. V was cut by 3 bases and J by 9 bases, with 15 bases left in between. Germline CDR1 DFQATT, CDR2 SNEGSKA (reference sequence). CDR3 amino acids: CSASLAQFGIQYF. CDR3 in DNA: TGCAGTGCTAGCCTCGCCCAGTTCGGCATTCAGTACTTC.

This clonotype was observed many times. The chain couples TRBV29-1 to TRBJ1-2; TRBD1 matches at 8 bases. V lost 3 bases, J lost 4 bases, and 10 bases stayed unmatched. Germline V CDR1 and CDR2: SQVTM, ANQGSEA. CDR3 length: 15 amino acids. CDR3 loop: CSVDAESGQVYGYTF. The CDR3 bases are TGCAGCGTTGATGCGGAGTCGGGACAGGTCTATGGCTACACCTTC.

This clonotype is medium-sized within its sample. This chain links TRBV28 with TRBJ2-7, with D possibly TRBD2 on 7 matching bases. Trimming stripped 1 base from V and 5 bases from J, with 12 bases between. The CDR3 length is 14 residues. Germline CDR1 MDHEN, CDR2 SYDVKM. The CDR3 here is CASSLSGGVDEQYF. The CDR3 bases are TGTGCCAGCAGTTTATCGGGGGGCGTCGACGAGCAGTACTTC.

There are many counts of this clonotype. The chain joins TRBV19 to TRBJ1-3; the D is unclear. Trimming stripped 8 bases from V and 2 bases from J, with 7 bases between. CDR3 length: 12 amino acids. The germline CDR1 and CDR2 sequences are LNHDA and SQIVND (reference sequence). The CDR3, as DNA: TGTGCCAGTCGGTCTACTGGAAACACCATATATTTT. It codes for CASRSTGNTIYF.

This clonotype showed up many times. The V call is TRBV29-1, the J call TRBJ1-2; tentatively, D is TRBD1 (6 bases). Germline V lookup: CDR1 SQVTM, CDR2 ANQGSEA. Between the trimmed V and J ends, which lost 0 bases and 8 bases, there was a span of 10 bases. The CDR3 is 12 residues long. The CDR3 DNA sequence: TGCAGCGTTGAAGAACAGGGCCGGGGCTACACCTTC. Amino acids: CSVEEQGRGYTF.

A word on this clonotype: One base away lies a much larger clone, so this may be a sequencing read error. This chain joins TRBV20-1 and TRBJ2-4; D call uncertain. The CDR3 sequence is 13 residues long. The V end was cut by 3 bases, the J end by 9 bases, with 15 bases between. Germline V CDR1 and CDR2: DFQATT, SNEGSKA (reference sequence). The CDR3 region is CSASLSQFGIQYF. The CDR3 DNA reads TGCAGTGCTAGCCTCTCCCAGTTCGGCATTCAGTACTTC.

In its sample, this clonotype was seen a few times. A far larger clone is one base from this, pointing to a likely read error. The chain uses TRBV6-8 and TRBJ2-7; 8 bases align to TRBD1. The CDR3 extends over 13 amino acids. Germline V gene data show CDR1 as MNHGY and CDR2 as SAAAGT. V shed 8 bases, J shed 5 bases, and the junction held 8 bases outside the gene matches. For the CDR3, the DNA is TGTGCCAGCTCGGACAGGGTTAACCACGAGCAGTACTTC. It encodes CASSDRVNHEQYF.